Below, one T cell receptor (beta chain) is given with its context. The antigen is unknown. Looked up from germline, CDR1 is LGHNA and CDR2 is YNFKEQ. The CDR3 consists of 17 residues. Unmatched junction bases numbered 12, after V lost 4 bases and J lost 4 bases. Method: immunoSEQ multiplex PCR; TCRdb's copy keeps in-frame clones and lacks some. The data show about 120,000 clones, more than 75% seen once. This sample is drawn from a study of cytomegalovirus exposure and HLA in healthy donors. Across the study: The roughly 670 first-cohort repertoires shared a platform with the approximately 110 validation repertoires, as reported in a later analysis. The study, taken as a whole, reports: Cytomegalovirus-associated status was assigned to some 160 TCR beta chains. The classifier was said to identify cytomegalovirus status with high specificity and sensitivity.

The source of this sequence is a man younger than 35 in good health and CMV-seronegative. The material sequenced was PBMCs. V usage is TRBV4-2 and J usage is TRBJ2-1, with 8 positions matching TRBD2. The CDR3 region has the DNA TGTGCCAGCAGCCCGACCCAGACACGGGGGGGATACAATGAGCAGTTCTTC. Translated, it gives CASSPTQTRGGYNEQFF.